This T cell receptor beta chain came from a study of shared clonotypes between healthy human individuals. Study overall: Aged 18 to 49, the donors were two women and a few men.

Assay used: immunoSEQ multiplex PCR; TCRdb lists only in-frame clones, some missing. The sample shows over 2,000,000 clones, around 93% of them seen only once. CDR1 and CDR2 from the germline V gene are SEHNR and FQNEAQ (reference sequence). The CDR3 is 19 amino acids. J gave up 0 bases and V 1 base, and 10 bases lay outside the gene matches. Naive CD8 cells, CD45RO-negative and positively selected for CCR7, excluded terminally differentiated effector memory CD45RA+ cells. Each of the donors was a healthy adult who was HIV-negative and had not had a recent acute infection or vaccination. This TCR was recovered from a man aged 18 to 30 in good health. Some clones in this sample may be carry-over from other donors' samples. Sequencing was done on a sample of naive CD8+ T cells from PBMCs. This rearrangement joins TRBV7-9 to TRBJ2-2; 8 bases fit TRBD2. CDR3 sequence: CASSLGRLAGPTNTGELFF. In DNA, the CDR3 is TGTGCCAGCAGCTTAGGTCGTTTAGCGGGACCTACGAACACCGGGGAGCTGTTTTTT. Variable domain in full (rest from reference TRBV7-9 and TRBJ2-2): DTGVSQNPRHKITKRGQNVTFRCDPISEHNRLYWYRQTLGQGPEFLTYFQNEAQLEKSRLLSDRFSAERPKGSFSTLEIQRTEQGDSAMYLCASSLGRLAGPTNTGELFFGEGSRLTVL.